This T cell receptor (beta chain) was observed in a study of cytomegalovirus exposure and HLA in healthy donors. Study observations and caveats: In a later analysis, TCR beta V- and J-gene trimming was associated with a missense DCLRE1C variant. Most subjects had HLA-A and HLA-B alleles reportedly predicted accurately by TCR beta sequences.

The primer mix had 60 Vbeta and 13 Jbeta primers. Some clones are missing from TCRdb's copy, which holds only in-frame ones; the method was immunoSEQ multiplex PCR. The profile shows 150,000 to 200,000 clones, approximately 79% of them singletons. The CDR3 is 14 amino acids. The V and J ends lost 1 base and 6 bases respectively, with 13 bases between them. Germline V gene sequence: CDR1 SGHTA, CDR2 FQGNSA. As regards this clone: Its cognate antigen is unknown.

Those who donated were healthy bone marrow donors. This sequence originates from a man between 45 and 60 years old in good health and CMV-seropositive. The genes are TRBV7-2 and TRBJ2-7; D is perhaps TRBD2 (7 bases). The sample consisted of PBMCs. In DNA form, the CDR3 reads TGTGCCAGCAGCTTAGATCGGGGGGCGGGCGAGCAGTACTTC. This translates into CASSLDRGAGEQYF.